This passage covers 19 T cell receptor beta chains from one sample sequenced in a study of blood T cell repertoires in COVID-19. Produced via immunoSEQ multiplex PCR; TCRdb's table is partial and in-frame only. Counted here are approximately 360,000 clones, about 87% occurring once; the ten biggest clones make up around 1.9%. Input material: PBMCs or T cells enriched from blood (not recorded which). Every receptor here comes from a man aged 35-49 years in a cohort exposed to, infected with or recovered from COVID-19 (not recorded which).

CDR3 nucleotides: TGTGCCACCAGCAGAGATGTGGCAGGGGTAGGGAGCACTGAAGCTTTCTTT. Amino acids: CATSRDVAGVGSTEAFF. The chain couples TRBV15 to TRBJ1-1, with D possibly TRBD1 on 6 matching bases. Germline V gene lookup returns CDR1 LNHNV and CDR2 YYDKDF (reference sequence). The ends were cut back, 0 bases at V and 4 bases at J, with 18 bases in the middle. CDR3 length equals 17 residues.

The chain couples TRBV5-4 to TRBJ2-7; 16 bases agree with TRBD2. The CDR3 length is 19 residues. Trimming at V came to 4 bases and at J to 6 bases, leaving 16 bases not matched to a gene. Germline V lookup: CDR1 SGHNT, CDR2 YYREEE (reference sequence). This chain's CDR3 is CASSIGTSGRARSPAEQYF. In DNA form, the CDR3 reads TGTGCCAGCAGCATAGGGACTAGCGGGAGGGCACGTTCCCCCGCCGAGCAGTACTTC.

This sequence joins TRBV19 and TRBJ2-2; D may be TRBD2 (5 bases). Trimming removed 1 base from V and 5 bases from J, with 11 bases in between. CDR3 length: 15 amino acids. CDR1 is LNHDA and CDR2 is SQIVND in the germline V gene (reference sequence). The CDR3 sequence: CASSIALAATGELFF. The CDR3, as DNA: TGTGCCAGTAGTATAGCTCTAGCTGCTACCGGGGAGCTGTTTTTT.

The chain employs TRBV21-1 and TRBJ2-3; TRBD1 reflects the table's D call only, with no check against the DNA. TRBV21-1 is a known pseudogene. The CDR3 is 17 residues long. The CDR3 here is CASSPRSGHPKSDTQYF. Written as DNA, the CDR3 is TGTGCCAGCAGCCCCCGATCAGGACATCCCAAATCAGATACGCAGTATTTT.

This clone was picked up one time. V gene TRBV7-2 combines with J gene TRBJ1-2; D possibly corresponds to TRBD1 (5 bases). The CDR3 length is 14 residues. V dropped 5 bases and J dropped 3 bases, with 13 bases sitting between them. Germline CDR1 is SGHTA and CDR2 is FQGNSA. The CDR3 DNA sequence: TGTGCCAGCAGCCCCCGTTGGGGGGACTATGGCTACACCTTC. It yields the protein CASSPRWGDYGYTF.

The chain links TRBV2 to TRBJ2-1; 15 nucleotides align to TRBD2. In germline, CDR1 is SNHLY, CDR2 FYNNEI. This CDR3 has 15 amino acids. V shed 5 bases, J shed 6 bases, and the junction held 2 bases outside the gene matches. CDR3 sequence (DNA): TGTGCCAGCAGTCAGGGACTAGCGGGAGGCAATGAGCAGTTCTTC. Translated, it gives CASSQGLAGGNEQFF.

The J gene is TRBJ1-4, the V gene TRBV19; D possibly corresponds to TRBD1 (5 bases). There are 15 residues in the CDR3. Germline CDR1 and CDR2: LNHDA and SQIVND (reference sequence). V shed 1 base and J shed 4 bases, with 10 bases lying between them. Written as DNA, the CDR3 is TGTGCCAGTAGTATAGCGGCAGGGATTAATGAAAAACTGTTTTTT. Translating gives CASSIAAGINEKLFF.

CDR3 loop: CASSLQGDTEAFF. CDR3 DNA: TGTGCCAGCAGTTTGCAGGGGGACACTGAAGCTTTCTTT. V gene TRBV28 combines with J gene TRBJ1-1; 7 nucleotides line up with TRBD1. This CDR3 comprises 13 residues. CDR1 and CDR2 from the germline V gene are MDHEN and SYDVKM. V lost 3 bases to trimming and J lost 3 bases; unmatched junction nucleotides: 1.

This chain connects TRBV10-3 to TRBJ2-6; tentatively, D is TRBD1 (6 bases). The germline gives CDR1 ENHRY, CDR2 SYGVKD. Trimming left V 7 bases short and J 2 bases short, with 18 bases between. The CDR3 spans 17 residues. CDR3 loop: CAITQEGVMAGANVLTF. The CDR3 nucleotides are TGTGCCATCACCCAAGAGGGGGTAATGGCTGGGGCCAACGTCCTGACTTTC.

The chain has TRBV7-9 and TRBJ2-7; 9 bases line up with TRBD2. Trimming cost V 2 bases and J 6 bases; bases outside gene matches: 5. This CDR3 has 14 amino acids. CDR1 and CDR2 from the germline V gene are SEHNR and FQNEAQ (reference sequence). The CDR3 region is CASSLLAGVVEQYF. CDR3 bases: TGTGCCAGCAGCTTATTAGCGGGAGTGGTCGAGCAGTACTTC.

This clone occurred once. V is TRBV11-1 and J is TRBJ1-2, with a tentative D call TRBD1 (5 bases). CDR1 and CDR2 (germline): SGHAT, FQDESV (reference sequence). The CDR3 is made up of 14 amino acids. Trimming cost V 5 bases and J 3 bases, with 13 bases left between them. CDR3 sequence: CASSAGRSDYGYTF. CDR3 nucleotides: TGTGCCAGCAGCGCAGGGCGGTCGGACTATGGCTACACCTTC. Variable domain in full (rest from reference TRBV11-1 and TRBJ1-2): EAEVAQSPRYKITEKSQAVAFWCDPISGHATLYWYRQILGQGPELLVQFQDESVVDDSQLPKDRFSAERLKGVDSTLKIQPAELGDSAMYLCASSAGRSDYGYTFGSGTRLTVV.

The chain links TRBV5-1 to TRBJ1-6, with 7 bases aligning to TRBD1. The germline V gene encodes CDR1 SGHRS and CDR2 YFSETQ. The trim removed 4 bases at V and 2 bases at J, leaving 9 bases unmatched. This CDR3 is built from 17 residues. The CDR3 region is CASSERQGRAYNSPLHF. As DNA, the CDR3 is TGCGCCAGCAGCGAAAGACAGGGAAGGGCCTATAATTCACCCCTCCACTTT.

V usage is TRBV11-2 and J usage is TRBJ1-2; tentative D call: TRBD1 (5 bases). The V and J ends lost 7 bases and 1 base respectively, with 13 bases between them. This CDR3 region has 14 residues. The germline gives CDR1 SGHAT, CDR2 FQNNGV. The CDR3 loop is CASTLNRNNYGYTF. The DNA of the CDR3 is TGTGCCAGCACTTTGAACAGGAATAACTATGGCTACACCTTC.

CDR3: CASSTQRTNEQFF. As DNA, the CDR3 is TGCGCCAGCAGTACACAGAGAACAAATGAGCAGTTCTTC. This chain connects TRBV5-1 to TRBJ2-1; D is unclear. V was clipped by 5 bases and J by 7 bases, with 13 bases between them. Germline CDR1 is SGHRS and CDR2 is YFSETQ. This CDR3 comprises 13 residues.

This clone is a singleton in its sample. The chain joins TRBV19 to TRBJ1-2, with a possible D match to TRBD1 (5 bases). CDR1 and CDR2 (germline): LNHDA, SQIVND (reference sequence). This CDR3 comprises 15 residues. Trimming shortened V by 5 bases and J by 0 bases, and 13 bases separated the two germline ends. Written as DNA, the CDR3 is TGTGCCAGTAGTGGAACAGGAGCTACTAACTATGGCTACACCTTC. The encoded protein is CASSGTGATNYGYTF.

The chain uses TRBV15 and TRBJ2-7; a possible D gene is TRBD1 (5 bases). In germline, CDR1 is LNHNV, CDR2 YYDKDF (reference sequence). The CDR3 has 15 residues. V shed 0 bases and J shed 2 bases, with 11 bases lying between them. CDR3 DNA: TGTGCCACCAGCAGAGAAAAGGGGATGGCCTACGAGCAGTACTTC. Its translation: CATSREKGMAYEQYF.

The chain links TRBV5-1 to TRBJ2-2; 7 bases line up with TRBD1. The V gene end was trimmed by 4 bases and the J gene end by 4 bases; junction bases not matched to a gene: 4. This CDR3 is 14 amino acids long. Germline V lookup: CDR1 SGHRS, CDR2 YFSETQ. The CDR3 loop is CASSPQGTTGELFF. CDR3 sequence (DNA): TGCGCCAGCAGCCCACAGGGGACCACCGGGGAGCTGTTTTTT. Using reference TRBV5-1 and TRBJ2-2 for the parts outside the CDR3, the full variable domain is KAGVTQTPRYLIKTRGQQVTLSCSPISGHRSVSWYQQTPGQGLQFLFEYFSETQRNKGNFPGRFSGRQFSNSRSEMNVSTLELGDSALYLCASSPQGTTGELFFGEGSRLTVL.

This clone was seen only a few times. CDR3 region: CASSKRQGSQPQHF. The CDR3 DNA reads as TGTGCCAGCAGTAAACGACAGGGGAGTCAGCCCCAGCATTTT. The chain uses TRBV6-5 and TRBJ1-5; 8 bases map to TRBD1. Unmatched junction bases numbered 6, after V lost 5 bases and J lost 6 bases. CDR1 is MNHEY and CDR2 is SVGAGI in the germline V gene. There are 14 residues in the CDR3.

V gene TRBV5-1 combines with J gene TRBJ2-7; 10 bases are shared with TRBD2. Germline V CDR1 and CDR2: SGHRS, YFSETQ. V gave up 5 bases and J gave up 1 base; unmatched junction bases: 12. This CDR3 region has 17 residues. Here the CDR3 DNA reads TGCGCCAGCAGGAGCGGGAGGGCCGAATTCAGTTCCTACGAGCAGTACTTC. Amino acids: CASRSGRAEFSSYEQYF.